Following are 9 T cell receptor beta chains from one sample sequenced in a study of blood T cell repertoires in COVID-19. Using immunoSEQ multiplex PCR, the repertoire was profiled, and TCRdb retains in-frame clones only, with some absent. The profile shows 60,000 to 75,000 clones, approximately 87% of them singletons. Sequencing was performed on peripheral blood. The origin of the receptors is a man aged 50 to 59 with active COVID-19.

The chain has TRBV6-5 and TRBJ1-2, with 7 positions matching TRBD1. Germline-derived CDR1 and CDR2 are MNHEY and SVGAGI. After removal of 6 bases from V and 4 bases from J, the junction contained 11 bases not matched to a gene. CDR3 length equals 15 residues. The CDR3 reads CASREGQPLSYGYTF. CDR3 bases: TGTGCCAGCAGGGAGGGACAGCCTTTAAGCTATGGCTACACCTTC.

The J gene is TRBJ2-7, the V gene TRBV5-8; TRBD1 matches at 7 bases. V was clipped by 4 bases and J by 6 bases; unmatched bases: 13. The germline gives CDR1 SGHTS, CDR2 YDEGEE. This CDR3 comprises 15 residues. The DNA of the CDR3 is TGTGCCAGCAGCCCCAGACAGGGTTCTTTGGCCGAGCAGTACTTC. Amino acids: CASSPRQGSLAEQYF.

The chain couples TRBV4-1 to TRBJ2-5, with 8 bases identical to TRBD1. After removal of 4 bases from V and 4 bases from J, the junction contained 2 bases not matched to a gene. The CDR3 has 13 residues. CDR1 is MGHRA, CDR2 YSYEKL, per germline. Here the CDR3 reads CASSPGQAETQYF. DNA of the CDR3: TGCGCCAGCAGCCCGGGACAGGCAGAGACCCAGTACTTC.

This clone was seen only a few times. The CDR3 protein is CASSPLDTHQPQHF. CDR3 DNA: TGTGCCAGCTCACCATTGGACACACATCAGCCCCAGCATTTT. The chain couples TRBV18 to TRBJ1-5, with TRBD1 as a possible D gene (5 bases). The CDR3 contains 14 residues. Trimming shortened V by 2 bases and J by 5 bases, and 10 bases separated the two germline ends. Germline assignment: CDR1 KGHSH and CDR2 LQKENI.

The J gene is TRBJ1-5, the V gene TRBV15; D call uncertain. This CDR3 is built from 17 residues. V lost 3 bases and J 4 bases, leaving 19 bases between the germline ends. CDR1 and CDR2 (germline): LNHNV, YYDKDF (reference sequence). This chain's CDR3 is CATSSPSRGGLNQPQHF. The CDR3 coding sequence is TGTGCCACCAGCAGTCCCTCTCGGGGAGGGCTTAATCAGCCCCAGCATTTT.

CDR3 residues: CASSLTLGSPGELFF. CDR3 DNA: TGTGCCAGCAGCTTAACCTTAGGGAGCCCCGGGGAGCTGTTTTTT. The chain joins TRBV7-2 to TRBJ2-2, with a weak D call TRBD2 (5 bases). Trimming left V 2 bases short and J 6 bases short, with 13 bases between. The CDR3 consists of 15 residues. The V gene's germline CDR1 is SGHTA and CDR2 FQGNSA.

This clone was found once. The chain is built from TRBV12-3 or TRBV12-4 and TRBJ1-1; TRBD1 matches 8 bases. The CDR3 consists of 13 residues. V gave up 6 bases and J gave up 4 bases; unmatched junction bases: 4. In DNA form, the CDR3 reads TGTGCCAGCAGCCGAGACAGGGGCACTGAAGCTTTCTTT. As protein: CASSRDRGTEAFF.

This clone was detected only a few times. The chain couples TRBV4-1 to TRBJ1-1; weak D call: TRBD1 (5 bases). This CDR3 has 14 residues. Germline V gene data show CDR1 as MGHRA and CDR2 as YSYEKL. V shed 1 base and J shed 6 bases, with 12 bases lying between them. DNA of the CDR3: TGCGCCAGCAGCCAAGGGCCAGGGTTGGCTGAAGCTTTCTTT. Amino acid sequence: CASSQGPGLAEAFF.

The chain couples TRBV18 to TRBJ2-3, with a possible D match to TRBD2 (6 bases). Germline values: CDR1 KGHSH, CDR2 LQKENI. V lost 3 bases and J lost 2, with 15 bases in between. The CDR3 loop spans 16 amino acids. The CDR3 region has the DNA TGTGCCAGCTCACCGATGGCGGGGATCGCCACAGATACGCAGTATTTT. This encodes CASSPMAGIATDTQYF.